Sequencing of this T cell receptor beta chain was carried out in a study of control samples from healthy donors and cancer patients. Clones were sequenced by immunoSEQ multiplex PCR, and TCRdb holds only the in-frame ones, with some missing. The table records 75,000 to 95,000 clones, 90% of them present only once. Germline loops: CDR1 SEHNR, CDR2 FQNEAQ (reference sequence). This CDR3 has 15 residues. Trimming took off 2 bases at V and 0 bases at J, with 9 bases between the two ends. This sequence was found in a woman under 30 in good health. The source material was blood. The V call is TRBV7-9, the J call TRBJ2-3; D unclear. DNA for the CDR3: TGTGCCAGCAGCTTACCCCTGATTAGCACAGATACGCAGTATTTT. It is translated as CASSLPLISTDTQYF.